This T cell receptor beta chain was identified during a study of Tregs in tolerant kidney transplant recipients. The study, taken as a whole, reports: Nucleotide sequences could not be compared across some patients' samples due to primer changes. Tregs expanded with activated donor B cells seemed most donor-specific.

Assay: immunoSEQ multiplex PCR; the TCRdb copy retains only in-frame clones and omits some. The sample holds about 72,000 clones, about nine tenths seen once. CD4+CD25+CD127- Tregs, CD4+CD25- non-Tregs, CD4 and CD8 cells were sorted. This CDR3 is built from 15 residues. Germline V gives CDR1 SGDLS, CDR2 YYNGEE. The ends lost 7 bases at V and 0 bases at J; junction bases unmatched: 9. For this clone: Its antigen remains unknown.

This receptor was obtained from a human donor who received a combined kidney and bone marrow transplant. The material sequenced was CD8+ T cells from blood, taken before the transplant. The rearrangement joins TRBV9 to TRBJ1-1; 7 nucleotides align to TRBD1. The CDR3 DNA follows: TGTGCCAGCCTCCCCGGGGGACAGATGAACACTGAAGCTTTCTTT. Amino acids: CASLPGGQMNTEAFF.